This T cell receptor (beta chain) is drawn from a study of shared clonotypes between healthy human individuals. The naive CD8 fraction comprised CD45RO-negative cells positively selected for CCR7 and excluded terminally differentiated effector memory CD45RA+ cells. Healthy HIV-negative adults with no recent acute infections or vaccinations were recruited as donors. Clones were read by immunoSEQ multiplex PCR, and TCRdb kept only the in-frame ones, dropping some. The table has about 2.1 million clones, 90% to 95% seen once; the top ten hold around 1.7%. Regarding the study as a whole: An anticipated effect of sequencing depth on clonotype sharing among donors was recognized. It was only blood that was sampled, and tissue repertoires likely differ. Few donors limited the genetic and exposure-history diversity represented.

The CDR3 is 16 amino acids. The V and J ends lost 3 bases and 0 bases respectively, with 12 bases between them. The germline V gene has CDR1 SGHAT and CDR2 FQNNGV. To note about this clone: Its antigen is unidentified.

The sequenced material came from naive CD8+ T cells from PBMCs. The chain has TRBV11-2 and TRBJ1-5, with D hard to call. This TCR was sampled from a man aged 18 to 29 in good health. Some clones in this sample may be carry-over from other donors' samples. CDR3 in amino acids: CASSLDARYSNQPQHF. The DNA for the CDR3 is TGTGCCAGCAGCTTGGACGCGCGATATAGCAATCAGCCCCAGCATTTT.